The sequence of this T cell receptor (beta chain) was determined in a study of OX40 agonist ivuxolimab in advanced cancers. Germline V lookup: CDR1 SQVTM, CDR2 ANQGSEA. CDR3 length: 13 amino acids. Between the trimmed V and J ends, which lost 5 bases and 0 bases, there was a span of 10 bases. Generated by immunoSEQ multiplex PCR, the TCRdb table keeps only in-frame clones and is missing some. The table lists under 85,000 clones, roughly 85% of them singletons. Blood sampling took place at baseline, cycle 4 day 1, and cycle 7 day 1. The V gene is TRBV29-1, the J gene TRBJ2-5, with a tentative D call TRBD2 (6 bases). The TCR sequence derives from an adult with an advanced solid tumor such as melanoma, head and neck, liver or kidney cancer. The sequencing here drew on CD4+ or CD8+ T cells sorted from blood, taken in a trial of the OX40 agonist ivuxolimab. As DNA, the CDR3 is TGCAGCGTTCCCCGGGACTACCAAGAGACCCAGTACTTC. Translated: CSVPRDYQETQYF.